This T cell receptor (beta chain) was documented in a study of radiation and T cells in renal cell carcinoma. Worth noting for this clone: The antigen is undetermined.

The time point denotes: blood 2 weeks post-SBRT. Treatment in this sample: 15 Gy SBRT to primary tumor, nephrectomy 4 weeks later. This renal cell carcinoma was of the clear cell type. The CDR3 loop spans 16 amino acids. Trimming left V 0 bases short and J 2 bases short, with 14 bases between. Germline V gives CDR1 MGHRA, CDR2 YSYEKL. Study findings and constraints: Top tumor clonotypes rose in blood 2 weeks post-radiation, then contracted.

Some clones are missing from TCRdb's copy, which holds only in-frame ones; the method was immunoSEQ multiplex PCR. This sample has 150,000 to 160,000 clones, with roughly 87% found just once. This chain connects TRBV4-1 to TRBJ2-7, with D tentatively TRBD1 (5 bases). This clonotype was obtained from a woman in her fifties or sixties with renal cell carcinoma. The material sequenced was blood, taken from a patient whose treatment included radiotherapy and nephrectomy. The CDR3 region has the DNA TGCGCCAGCAGCCAAGATATTGGTGGCAGGGCCTACGAGCAGTACTTC. Its protein is CASSQDIGGRAYEQYF.